The entry that follows covers one T cell receptor beta chain sequence. The data stem from a study of blood T cell repertoires in COVID-19. Looking at the study overall: Acute and convalescent COVID-19 specimens originated in the United States, Italy and Spain. The analysed material was cDNA or gDNA that came from T cells, B-cell-depleted T cells, or PBMCs.

Authors' analysis steps: For nucleated cells, counts were estimated from reference gene primer amplification. Generated by immunoSEQ multiplex PCR, the TCRdb table keeps only in-frame clones and is missing some. From that table come the V and J calls and clone size; the DNA was used to work out D and trimming. The table shows more than 70,000 clones, with 88% occurring only once. Material: peripheral blood. The clonotype comes from a human donor in a cohort sampled during active COVID-19.

CDR3 loop: CASSPGGGEQYF. As DNA, the CDR3 is TGTGCCAGCTCCCCTGGGGGGGGAGAGCAGTACTTC. This chain connects TRBV18 to TRBJ2-7; TRBD2 aligns across 7 bases. There are 12 residues in the CDR3. With 6 bases clipped from V and 7 bases from J, the junction kept 6 bases outside the gene matches. Germline CDR1 KGHSH, CDR2 LQKENI.